These 3 T cell receptor beta chains originate from one sample sequenced in a study of metastatic and nonmetastatic thyroid tumors. TCRdb ran MiXCR on the PCR reads. The table includes under 40,000 clones, roughly 18% detected once. Prior to thyroid surgery, none of the patients had received any treatment. The sequenced sample consisted of blood. These receptors all come from a female donor with papillary thyroid cancer or a benign thyroid nodule (not recorded which). Some clones in this sample may be carry-over from other donors' samples.

J is TRBJ1-2 and V is TRBV12-3 or TRBV12-4; D may be TRBD1 (5 bases). V dropped 7 bases and J dropped 7 bases, with 16 bases sitting between them. This CDR3 region has 13 residues. The CDR3 loop reads CASIGHRKGGYTF. DNA for the CDR3: TGTGCCAGCATCGGACATCGGAAGGGTGGCTACACCTTC.

This clone has a count of ten or more. This chain uses TRBV12-3 or TRBV12-4 with TRBJ2-1; 10 positions agree with TRBD2. The V segment lost 2 bases and the J segment 6 bases; nucleotides outside the gene matches: 7. This CDR3 is built from 16 residues. CDR3 sequence: CASSLQWLAGANEQFF. The DNA of the CDR3 is TGTGCCAGCAGTTTACAGTGGCTAGCGGGAGCCAATGAGCAGTTCTTC.

This clone was detected many times. The rearrangement uses TRBV20-1 and TRBJ1-6, with TRBD1 matching 8 bases. V shed 1 base and J 7 bases; nucleotides not matched to a gene: 6. The CDR3 consists of 15 residues. Germline loops: CDR1 DFQATT, CDR2 SNEGSKA (reference sequence). CDR3 sequence (DNA): TGCAGTGCTAGAGTGACAGGGGAAAGAAATTCACCCCTCCACTTT. It is translated as CSARVTGERNSPLHF.